The rows below give T cell receptor beta chains drawn from one sample of a study of blood T cell repertoires in COVID-19. Libraries were prepared by immunoSEQ multiplex PCR; TCRdb keeps only in-frame clonotypes and omits some of them. The data contain approximately 63,000 clones, 80% to 90% of them singletons. Sequenced sample: peripheral blood. The origin of the receptors is a woman of 80 years or more with active COVID-19. Each CDR3 is given with its conserved first and last residue. The D gene is left open where the match is weak. Not all rows give a size; the values are once, few, many and, for expanded clones, a class.

V: TRBV5-1
D: TRBD1
size: once
J: TRBJ2-7
DNA: TGCGCCAGCAGCACCGGACAGGGCTACGAGCAGTACTTC
CDR3: CASSTGQGYEQYF

V: TRBV5-5
D: -
size: -
J: TRBJ2-3
DNA: TGTGCCAGCAGCTTAGGGGGATACACAGATACGCAGTATTTT
CDR3: CASSLGGYTDTQYF

V: TRBV4-1
D: -
size: once
J: TRBJ2-7
DNA: TGCGCCAGCAGCCGTCGCCTCTCGGGGGGCGGAGAGCAGTACTTC
CDR3: CASSRRLSGGGEQYF

V: TRBV5-4
D: -
size: -
J: TRBJ1-2
DNA: TGTGCCAGCAGCGAGCTGGGGGGTAATGACTATGGCTACACCTTC
CDR3: CASSELGGNDYGYTF

V: TRBV4-1
D: -
size: -
J: TRBJ2-1
DNA: TGCGCCAGCAGCCAAGAATTACGGTACAATGAGCAGTTCTTC
CDR3: CASSQELRYNEQFF

V: TRBV5-1
D: TRBD1
size: -
J: TRBJ2-1
DNA: TGCGCCAGCAGCTTGACTACAGGGGCCGGCTACAATGAGCAGTTCTTC
CDR3: CASSLTTGAGYNEQFF

V: TRBV28
D: TRBD1
size: -
J: TRBJ2-1
DNA: TGTGCCAGCAGTACAAGGACAGGCCAGTCCTACAATGAGCAGTTCTTC
CDR3: CASSTRTGQSYNEQFF

V: TRBV7-9
D: -
size: -
J: TRBJ1-2
DNA: TGTGCCAGCAGCTTATTAGGGAGTTATGGCTACACCTTC
CDR3: CASSLLGSYGYTF

V: TRBV2
D: TRBD1
size: -
J: TRBJ1-4
DNA: TGTGCCAGCAGCTACACAGGGGGGGATGAAAAACTGTTTTTT
CDR3: CASSYTGGDEKLFF

V: TRBV7-3
D: TRBD2
size: -
J: TRBJ2-1
DNA: TGTGCCAGCAGCTTACGGCATCTAGCGGGGGGAAATGAGCAGTTCTTC
CDR3: CASSLRHLAGGNEQFF

V: TRBV5-1
D: -
size: -
J: TRBJ1-3
DNA: TGCGCCAGCAGCTTGGGACAGGCTCCCTCTGGAAACACCATATATTTT
CDR3: CASSLGQAPSGNTIYF

V: TRBV11-3
D: -
size: -
J: TRBJ1-1
DNA: TGTGCCAGCAGCTTAGGGGGACATCGAAACACTGAAGCTTTCTTT
CDR3: CASSLGGHRNTEAFF

V: TRBV2
D: -
size: -
J: TRBJ2-7
DNA: TGTGCCAGCAGTGCCATCTACGAGCAGTACTTC
CDR3: CASSAIYEQYF

V: TRBV5-5
D: TRBD1
size: -
J: TRBJ2-7
DNA: TGTGCCAGCAGCTTGGAAGGGACAGTAGCTTACTACGAGCAGTACTTC
CDR3: CASSLEGTVAYYEQYF

V: TRBV13
D: -
size: -
J: TRBJ2-7
DNA: TGTGCCAGCAGCTTAGGGACACGCTCCTACGAGCAGTACTTC
CDR3: CASSLGTRSYEQYF

V: TRBV4-3
D: TRBD1
size: -
J: TRBJ2-1
DNA: TGCGCCAGCAGCCAAGGGGACAGGGTGGTCAATGAGCAGTTCTTC
CDR3: CASSQGDRVVNEQFF

V: TRBV18
D: TRBD2
size: -
J: TRBJ2-1
DNA: TGTGCCAGCTCACCGGCGGGGGGTCCTTACAATGAGCAGTTCTTC
CDR3: CASSPAGGPYNEQFF

V: TRBV19
D: TRBD1
size: -
J: TRBJ2-3
DNA: TGTGCCAGTAACCCGGGACAGCGCACAGATACGCAGTATTTT
CDR3: CASNPGQRTDTQYF

V: TRBV5-1
D: -
size: -
J: TRBJ1-1
DNA: TGCGCCAGCAGCTCACAGGGACCAGACATATGGAGGAACACTGAAGCTTTCTTT
CDR3: CASSSQGPDIWRNTEAFF

V: TRBV24-1
D: TRBD1
size: -
J: TRBJ1-5
DNA: TGTGCCACCAGTGATTCCCGGACAGGAATTAATCAGCCCCAGCATTTT
CDR3: CATSDSRTGINQPQHF

V: TRBV11-2
D: -
size: -
J: TRBJ2-7
DNA: TGTGCCAGCAGCTACAAGGGACTCTCCTACGAGCAGTACTTC
CDR3: CASSYKGLSYEQYF

V: TRBV5-1
D: TRBD1
size: -
J: TRBJ1-1
DNA: TGCGCCAGCAGCTTAGGTCAGGGGGCGTCAGAAGCTTTCTTT
CDR3: CASSLGQGASEAFF

V: TRBV7-3
D: -
size: -
J: TRBJ1-1
DNA: TGTGCCAGCAGCCAAGGGCCAGGGCAAGAAGCTTTCTTT
CDR3: CASSQGPGQEAFF

V: TRBV29-1
D: TRBD1
size: -
J: TRBJ1-2
DNA: TGCAGCGTTGAGGGACAGGGGTCTAAGGGCTACACCTTC
CDR3: CSVEGQGSKGYTF

V: TRBV2
D: -
size: -
J: TRBJ2-7
DNA: TGTGCCAGCAAACAGACAGGCTTATACGAGCAGTACTTC
CDR3: CASKQTGLYEQYF